The sample holds many counts of the clone carrying this T cell receptor (beta chain). The entry originates in a study of brain T cells in children with intractable seizures. Clones were sequenced by immunoSEQ multiplex PCR, and TCRdb holds only the in-frame ones, with some missing. This sample has around 80,000 clones, with about 90% found just once. The CDR3 spans 17 residues. Germline CDR1 is WSHSY and CDR2 is SAAADI. Trimming stripped 0 bases from V and 2 bases from J, with 13 bases between. This rearrangement joins TRBV10-2 to TRBJ1-4; tentative D call: TRBD1 (5 bases). The TCR sequence derives from a girl aged 2 to 10 with Rasmussen encephalitis and intractable seizures. Material: peripheral blood, obtained at surgery. As DNA, the CDR3 is TGCGCCAGCAGTGAGTCGAAAGCGGGGGTGACTAATGAAAAACTGTTTTTT. Translation: CASSESKAGVTNEKLFF.